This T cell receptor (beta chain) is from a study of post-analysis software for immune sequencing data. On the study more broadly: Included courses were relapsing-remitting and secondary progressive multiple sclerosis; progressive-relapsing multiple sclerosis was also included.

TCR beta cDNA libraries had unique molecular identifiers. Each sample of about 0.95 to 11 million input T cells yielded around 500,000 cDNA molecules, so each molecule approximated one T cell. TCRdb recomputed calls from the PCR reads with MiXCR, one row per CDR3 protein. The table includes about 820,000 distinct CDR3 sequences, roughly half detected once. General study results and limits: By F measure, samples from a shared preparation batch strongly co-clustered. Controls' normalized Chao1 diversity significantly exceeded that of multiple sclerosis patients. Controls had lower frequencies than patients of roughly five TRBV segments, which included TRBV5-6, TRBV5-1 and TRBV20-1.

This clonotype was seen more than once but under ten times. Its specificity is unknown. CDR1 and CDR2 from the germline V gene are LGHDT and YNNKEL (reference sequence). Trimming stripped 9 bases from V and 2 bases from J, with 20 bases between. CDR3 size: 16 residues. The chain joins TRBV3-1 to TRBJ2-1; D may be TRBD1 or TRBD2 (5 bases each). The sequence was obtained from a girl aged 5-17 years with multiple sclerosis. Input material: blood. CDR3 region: CASTKLGTEPYNEQFF. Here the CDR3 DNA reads TGTGCCAGTACCAAACTGGGGACGGAGCCCTACAATGAGCAGTTCTTC.